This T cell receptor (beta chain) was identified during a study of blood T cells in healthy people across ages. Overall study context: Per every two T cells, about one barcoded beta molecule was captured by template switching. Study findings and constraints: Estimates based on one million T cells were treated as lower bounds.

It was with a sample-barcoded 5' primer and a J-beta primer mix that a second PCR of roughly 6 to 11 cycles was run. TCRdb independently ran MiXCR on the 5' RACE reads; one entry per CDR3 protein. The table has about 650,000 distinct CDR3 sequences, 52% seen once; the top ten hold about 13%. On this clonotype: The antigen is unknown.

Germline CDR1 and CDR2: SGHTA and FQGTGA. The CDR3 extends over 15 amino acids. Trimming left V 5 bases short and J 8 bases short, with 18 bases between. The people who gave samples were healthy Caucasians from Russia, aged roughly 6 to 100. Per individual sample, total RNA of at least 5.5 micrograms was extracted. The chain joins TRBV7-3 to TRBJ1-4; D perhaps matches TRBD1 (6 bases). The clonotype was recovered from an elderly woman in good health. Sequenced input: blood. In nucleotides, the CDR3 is TGTGCCAGCAGCCCATCGGGACACCCGTGGGAAAAACTGTTTTTT. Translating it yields CASSPSGHPWEKLFF.